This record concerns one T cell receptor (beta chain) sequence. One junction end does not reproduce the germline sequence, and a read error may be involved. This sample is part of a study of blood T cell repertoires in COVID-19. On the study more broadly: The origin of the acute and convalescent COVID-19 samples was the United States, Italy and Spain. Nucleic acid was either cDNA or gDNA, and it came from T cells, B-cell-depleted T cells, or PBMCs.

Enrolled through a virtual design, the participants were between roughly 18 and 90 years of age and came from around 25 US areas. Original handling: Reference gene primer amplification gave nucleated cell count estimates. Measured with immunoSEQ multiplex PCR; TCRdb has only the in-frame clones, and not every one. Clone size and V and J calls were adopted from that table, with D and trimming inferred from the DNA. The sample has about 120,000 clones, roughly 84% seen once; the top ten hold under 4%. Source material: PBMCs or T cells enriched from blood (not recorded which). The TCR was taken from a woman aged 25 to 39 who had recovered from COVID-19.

This CDR3 is CASSQGSGNTGELFF. The CDR3 nucleotides are TGTGCCAGCAGTCAAGGGTCCGGGAACACCGGGGAGCTGTTTTTT. This chain joins TRBV4-2 and TRBJ2-2; D ambiguous. This CDR3 has 15 residues. CDR1 is LGHNA and CDR2 is YNFKEQ in the germline V gene.